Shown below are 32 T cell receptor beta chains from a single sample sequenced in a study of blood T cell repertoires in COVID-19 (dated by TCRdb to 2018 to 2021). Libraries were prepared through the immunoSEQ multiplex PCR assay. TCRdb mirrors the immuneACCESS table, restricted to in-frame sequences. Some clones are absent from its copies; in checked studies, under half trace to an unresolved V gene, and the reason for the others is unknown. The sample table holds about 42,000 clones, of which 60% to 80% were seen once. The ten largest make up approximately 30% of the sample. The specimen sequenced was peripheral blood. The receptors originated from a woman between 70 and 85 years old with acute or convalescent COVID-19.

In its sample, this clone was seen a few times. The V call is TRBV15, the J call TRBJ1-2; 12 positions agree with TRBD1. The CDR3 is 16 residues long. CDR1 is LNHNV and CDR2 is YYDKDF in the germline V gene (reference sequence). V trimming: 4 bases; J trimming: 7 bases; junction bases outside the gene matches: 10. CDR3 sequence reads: CATSMGQGALGAGYTF. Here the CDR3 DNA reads TGTGCCACCAGCATGGGACAGGGGGCGCTGGGGGCTGGCTACACCTTC.

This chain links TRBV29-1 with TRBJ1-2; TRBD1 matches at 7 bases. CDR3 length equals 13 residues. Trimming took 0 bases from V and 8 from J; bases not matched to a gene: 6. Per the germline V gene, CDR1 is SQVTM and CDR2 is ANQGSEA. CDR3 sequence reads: CSVEEVTGVGYTF. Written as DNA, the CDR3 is TGCAGCGTTGAAGAGGTTACAGGGGTAGGCTACACCTTC.

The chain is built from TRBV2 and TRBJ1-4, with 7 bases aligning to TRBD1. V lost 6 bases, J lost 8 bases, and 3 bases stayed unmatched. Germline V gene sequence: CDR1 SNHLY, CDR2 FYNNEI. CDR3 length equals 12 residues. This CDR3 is CASRNRGEKLFF. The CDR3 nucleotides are TGTGCCAGCAGGAACAGGGGCGAAAAACTGTTTTTT.

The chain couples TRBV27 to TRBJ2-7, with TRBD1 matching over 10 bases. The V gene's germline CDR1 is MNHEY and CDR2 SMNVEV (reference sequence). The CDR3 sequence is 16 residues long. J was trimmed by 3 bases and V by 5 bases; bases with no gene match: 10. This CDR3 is CASSPYPGQGSYEQYF. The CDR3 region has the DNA TGTGCCAGCAGTCCATACCCGGGACAGGGGAGCTACGAGCAGTACTTC.

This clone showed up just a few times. In nucleotides, the CDR3 is TGTGCCAGCAGCTTAGCTCCCTCCAGGGGGAAGGTGGCTGAAGCTTTCTTT. As protein: CASSLAPSRGKVAEAFF. The V gene is TRBV7-6, the J gene TRBJ1-1; 7 bases fit TRBD1. Germline trimming cut 0 bases from V and 6 bases from J; bases unmatched to any gene: 13. This CDR3 contains 17 residues. Looked up from germline, CDR1 is SGHVS and CDR2 is FNYEAQ.

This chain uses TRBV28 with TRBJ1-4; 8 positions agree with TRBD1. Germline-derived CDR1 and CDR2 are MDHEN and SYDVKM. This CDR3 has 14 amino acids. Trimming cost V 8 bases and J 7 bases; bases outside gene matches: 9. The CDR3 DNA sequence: TGTGCCAGCGTCCCAGGGGGCTCTACTGAAAAACTGTTTTTT. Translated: CASVPGGSTEKLFF.

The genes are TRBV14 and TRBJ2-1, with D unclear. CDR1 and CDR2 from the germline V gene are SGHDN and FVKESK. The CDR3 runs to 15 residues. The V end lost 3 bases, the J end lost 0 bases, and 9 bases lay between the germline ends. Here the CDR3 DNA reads TGTGCCAGCAGCCAGGCCGGGTTCTCCTACAATGAGCAGTTCTTC. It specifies CASSQAGFSYNEQFF. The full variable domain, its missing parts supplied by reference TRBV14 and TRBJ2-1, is EAGVTQFPSHSVIEKGQTVTLRCDPISGHDNLYWYRRVMGKEIKFLLHFVKESKQDESGMPNNRFLAERTGGTYSTLKVQPAELEDSGVYFCASSQAGFSYNEQFFGPGTRLTVL.

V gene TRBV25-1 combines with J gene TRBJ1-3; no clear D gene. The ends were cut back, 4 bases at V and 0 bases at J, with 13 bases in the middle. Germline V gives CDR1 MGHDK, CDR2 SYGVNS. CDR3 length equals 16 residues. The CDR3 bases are TGTGCCAGCAGTGCTTCCGGGTCCCGCTCTGGAAACACCATATATTTT. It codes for CASSASGSRSGNTIYF.

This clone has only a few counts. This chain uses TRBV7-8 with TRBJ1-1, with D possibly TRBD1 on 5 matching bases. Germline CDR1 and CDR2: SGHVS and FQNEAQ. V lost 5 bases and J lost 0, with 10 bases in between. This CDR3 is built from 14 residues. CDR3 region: CASSQGLMNTEAFF. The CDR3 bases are TGTGCCAGCAGCCAGGGACTTATGAACACTGAAGCTTTCTTT.

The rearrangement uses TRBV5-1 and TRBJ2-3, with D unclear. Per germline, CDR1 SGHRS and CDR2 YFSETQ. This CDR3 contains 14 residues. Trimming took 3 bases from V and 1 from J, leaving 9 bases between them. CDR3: CASSSPVGTDTQYF. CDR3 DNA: TGCGCCAGCAGCTCCCCGGTCGGCACAGATACGCAGTATTTT.

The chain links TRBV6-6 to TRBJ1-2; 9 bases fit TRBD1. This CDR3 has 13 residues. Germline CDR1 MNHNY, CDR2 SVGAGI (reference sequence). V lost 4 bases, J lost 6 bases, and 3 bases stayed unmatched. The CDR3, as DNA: TGTGCCAGCAGTTCTGGACAGGGGCATGGCTACACCTTC. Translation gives CASSSGQGHGYTF.

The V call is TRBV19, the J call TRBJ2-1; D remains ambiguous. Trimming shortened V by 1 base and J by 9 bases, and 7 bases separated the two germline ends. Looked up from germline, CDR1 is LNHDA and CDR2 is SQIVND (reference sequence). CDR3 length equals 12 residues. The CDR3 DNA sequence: TGTGCCAGTAGTATAGGTACGGGTGAGCAGTTCTTC. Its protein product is CASSIGTGEQFF.

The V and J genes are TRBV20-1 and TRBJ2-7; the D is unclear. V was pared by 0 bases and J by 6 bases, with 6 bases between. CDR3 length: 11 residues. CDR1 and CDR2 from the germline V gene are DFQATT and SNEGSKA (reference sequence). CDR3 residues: CSARDSREQYF. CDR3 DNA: TGCAGTGCTAGAGATAGTCGCGAGCAGTACTTC.

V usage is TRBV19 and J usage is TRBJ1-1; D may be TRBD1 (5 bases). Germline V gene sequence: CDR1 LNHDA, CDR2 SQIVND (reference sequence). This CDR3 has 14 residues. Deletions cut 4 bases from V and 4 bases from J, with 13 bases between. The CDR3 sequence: CASSTTGLGTEAFF. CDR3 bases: TGTGCCAGTAGTACCACAGGCTTAGGCACTGAAGCTTTCTTT.

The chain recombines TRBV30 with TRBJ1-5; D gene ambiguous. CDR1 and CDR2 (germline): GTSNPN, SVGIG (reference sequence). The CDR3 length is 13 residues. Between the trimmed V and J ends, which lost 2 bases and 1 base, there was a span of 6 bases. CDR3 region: CAWSSGSNQPQHF. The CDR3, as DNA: TGTGCCTGGAGTAGCGGAAGCAATCAGCCCCAGCATTTT.

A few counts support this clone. CDR3 region: CASRGGWNTEAFF. The CDR3 DNA follows: TGTGCCAGCAGGGGGGGGTGGAACACTGAAGCTTTCTTT. The genes are TRBV28 and TRBJ1-1, with D tentatively TRBD1 (5 bases). This CDR3 contains 13 residues. V was pared by 6 bases and J by 1 base, with 9 bases between. Germline V CDR1 and CDR2: MDHEN, SYDVKM.

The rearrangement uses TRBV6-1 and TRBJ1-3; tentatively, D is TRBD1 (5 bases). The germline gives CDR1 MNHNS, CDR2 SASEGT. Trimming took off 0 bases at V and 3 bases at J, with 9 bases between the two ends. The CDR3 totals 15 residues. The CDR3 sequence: CASSEAGGGGNTIYF. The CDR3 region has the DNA TGTGCCAGCAGTGAAGCGGGGGGTGGTGGAAACACCATATATTTT.

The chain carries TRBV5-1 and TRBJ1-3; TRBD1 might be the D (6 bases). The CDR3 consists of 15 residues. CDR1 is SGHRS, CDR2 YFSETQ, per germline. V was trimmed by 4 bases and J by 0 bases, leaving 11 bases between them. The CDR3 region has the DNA TGCGCCAGCAGCGACGCGACAGGCTCTGGAAACACCATATATTTT. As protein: CASSDATGSGNTIYF.

CDR3 nucleotide sequence: TGTGCCAGCAGCTTCGGGACAGACTACAATGAGCAGTTCTTC. Encoded protein: CASSFGTDYNEQFF. The V gene is TRBV6-5, the J gene TRBJ2-1; 7 nucleotides align to TRBD1. The CDR3 is 14 amino acids. From germline, CDR1 is MNHEY and CDR2 SVGAGI. V lost 6 bases to trimming and J lost 3 bases; unmatched junction nucleotides: 5.

CDR3 sequence (DNA): TGTGCCAGCTCACCACCAGCGGGGAATGACGGCTACACCTTC. It translates to CASSPPAGNDGYTF. The chain couples TRBV18 to TRBJ1-2, with D hard to call. The CDR3 covers 14 residues. Germline CDR1 KGHSH, CDR2 LQKENI. The germline V and J ends were trimmed by 0 bases and 8 bases, with 13 bases remaining between them.

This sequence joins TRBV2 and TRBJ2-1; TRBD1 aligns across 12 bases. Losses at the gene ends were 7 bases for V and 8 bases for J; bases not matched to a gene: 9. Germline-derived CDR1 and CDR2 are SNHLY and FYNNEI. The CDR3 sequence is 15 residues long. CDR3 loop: CASTIGTGGWYEQFF. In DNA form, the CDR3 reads TGTGCCAGCACTATAGGGACAGGGGGCTGGTATGAGCAGTTCTTC. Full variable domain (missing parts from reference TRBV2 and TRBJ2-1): EPEVTQTPSHQVTQMGQEVILRCVPISNHLYFYWYRQILGQKVEFLVSFYNNEISEKSEIFDDQFSVERPDGSNFTLKIRSTKLEDSAMYFCASTIGTGGWYEQFFGPGTRLTVL.

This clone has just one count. For the CDR3, the DNA is TGTGCCAGCAGCTTAGGAGCAACTAATGAAAAACTGTTTTTT. Encoded protein: CASSLGATNEKLFF. The rearrangement uses TRBV7-9 and TRBJ1-4; D is uncertain. Trimming left V 1 base short and J 0 bases short, with 3 bases between. The CDR3 spans 14 residues. CDR1 and CDR2 from the germline V gene are SEHNR and FQNEAQ (reference sequence).

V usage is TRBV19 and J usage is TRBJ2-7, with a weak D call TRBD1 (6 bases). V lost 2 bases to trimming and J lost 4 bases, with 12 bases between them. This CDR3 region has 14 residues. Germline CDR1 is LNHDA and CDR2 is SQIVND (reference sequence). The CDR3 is CASSIPGASYEQYF. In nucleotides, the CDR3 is TGTGCCAGTAGTATACCAGGGGCATCGTACGAGCAGTACTTC.

The CDR3 DNA is TGTGCCAGCAGCCCCAAACCGGGACAGACTTACGAGCAGTACTTC. Translation: CASSPKPGQTYEQYF. V gene TRBV5-4 combines with J gene TRBJ2-7, with 7 bases fitting TRBD1. After removal of 4 bases from V and 4 bases from J, the junction contained 11 bases not matched to a gene. Germline CDR1 is SGHNT and CDR2 is YYREEE (reference sequence). The CDR3 has 15 residues.

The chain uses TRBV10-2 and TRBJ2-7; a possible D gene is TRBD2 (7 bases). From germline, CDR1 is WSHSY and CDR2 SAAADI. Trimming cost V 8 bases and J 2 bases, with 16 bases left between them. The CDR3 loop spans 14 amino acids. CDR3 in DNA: TGCGCCAGCGCGCGGGGAGGGGACACCTACGAGCAGTACTTC. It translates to CASARGGDTYEQYF.

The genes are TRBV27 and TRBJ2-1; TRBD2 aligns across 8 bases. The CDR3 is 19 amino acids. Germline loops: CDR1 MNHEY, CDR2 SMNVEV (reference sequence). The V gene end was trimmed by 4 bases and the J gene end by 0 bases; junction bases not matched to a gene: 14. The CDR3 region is CASSSPLVLAGSSYNEQFF. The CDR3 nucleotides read TGTGCCAGCAGTTCCCCACTCGTTTTAGCGGGGAGCTCCTACAATGAGCAGTTCTTC.

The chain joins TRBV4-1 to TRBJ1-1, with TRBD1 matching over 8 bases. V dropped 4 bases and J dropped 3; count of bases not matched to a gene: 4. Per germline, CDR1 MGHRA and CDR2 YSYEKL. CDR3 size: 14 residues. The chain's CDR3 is CASSRTGRYTEAFF. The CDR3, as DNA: TGCGCCAGCAGCCGGACAGGGCGGTACACTGAAGCTTTCTTT.

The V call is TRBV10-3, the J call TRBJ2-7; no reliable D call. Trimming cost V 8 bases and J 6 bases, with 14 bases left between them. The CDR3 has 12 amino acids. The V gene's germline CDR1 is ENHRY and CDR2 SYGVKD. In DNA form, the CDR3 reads TGTGCCATCGCGGCTCGGGTCGGCGAGCAGTACTTC. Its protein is CAIAARVGEQYF.

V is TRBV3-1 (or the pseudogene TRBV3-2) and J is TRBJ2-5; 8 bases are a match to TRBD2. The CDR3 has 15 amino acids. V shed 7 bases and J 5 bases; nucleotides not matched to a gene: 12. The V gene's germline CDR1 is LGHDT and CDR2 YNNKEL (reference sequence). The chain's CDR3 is CASTATPREVETQYF. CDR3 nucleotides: TGTGCCAGCACCGCCACTCCGCGGGAGGTTGAGACCCAGTACTTC.

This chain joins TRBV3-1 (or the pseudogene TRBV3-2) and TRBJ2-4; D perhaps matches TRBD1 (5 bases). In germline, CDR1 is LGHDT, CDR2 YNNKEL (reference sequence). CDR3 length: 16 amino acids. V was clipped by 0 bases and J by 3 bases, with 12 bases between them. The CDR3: CASSQEGGAGKNIQYF. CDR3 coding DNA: TGTGCCAGCAGCCAAGAGGGTGGGGCAGGCAAAAACATTCAGTACTTC.

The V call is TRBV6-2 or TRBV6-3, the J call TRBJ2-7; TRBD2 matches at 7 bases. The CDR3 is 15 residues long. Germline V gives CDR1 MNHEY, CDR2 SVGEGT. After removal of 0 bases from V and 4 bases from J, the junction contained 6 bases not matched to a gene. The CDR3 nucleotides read TGTGCCAGCAGTTACTCTTTCTACGGGGGGTACGAGCAGTACTTC. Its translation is CASSYSFYGGYEQYF.

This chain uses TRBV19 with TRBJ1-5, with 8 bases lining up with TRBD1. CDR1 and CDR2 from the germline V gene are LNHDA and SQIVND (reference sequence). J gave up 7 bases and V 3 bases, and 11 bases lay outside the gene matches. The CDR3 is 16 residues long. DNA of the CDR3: TGTGCCAGTAGTATCTCCGGGACAGGTGTTGACCAGCCCCAGCATTTT. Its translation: CASSISGTGVDQPQHF.